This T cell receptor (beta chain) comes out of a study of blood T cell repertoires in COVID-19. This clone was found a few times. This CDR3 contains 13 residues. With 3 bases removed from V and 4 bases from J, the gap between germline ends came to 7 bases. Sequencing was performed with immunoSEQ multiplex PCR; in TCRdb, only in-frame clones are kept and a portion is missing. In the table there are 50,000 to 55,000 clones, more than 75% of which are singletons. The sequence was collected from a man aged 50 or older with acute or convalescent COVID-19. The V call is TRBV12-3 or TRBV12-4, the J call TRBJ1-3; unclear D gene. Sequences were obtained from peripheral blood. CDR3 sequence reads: CASSFGGGNTIYF. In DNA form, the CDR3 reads TGTGCCAGCAGTTTTGGCGGAGGAAACACCATATATTTT.